A single sample is the source of the 4 T cell receptor beta chains below, sequenced in a study of vaccination and CD4 T cells after COVID-19. These receptors are not linked to any known antigen. Oncomine TCR Beta short-read sequencing was applied to DNA from cultured CD4+ T cells. TCRdb re-derived calls from the PCR reads in MiXCR, one entry per CDR3 protein. The sample has about 20,000 distinct CDR3 sequences; 60% are singletons. Treatment noted: roughly 10-day PBMC culture with coronavirus spike peptide pools or control peptides (ViraFEST assay). Sample: CD4+ T cells from blood, cultured in vitro, taken after SARS-CoV-2 vaccination. These receptors all stem from a human donor who had recovered from COVID-19.

This clonotype was seen a handful of times. V is TRBV20-1 and J is TRBJ2-7, with 7 bases fitting TRBD1. V lost 5 bases, J lost 3 bases, and 7 bases stayed unmatched. CDR3 length: 13 residues. Germline CDR1 and CDR2: DFQATT and SNEGSKA (reference sequence). The DNA for the CDR3 is TGCAGTGCTGAGACAGGGCGAGGCTACGAGCAGTACTTC. As protein: CSAETGRGYEQYF.

In this sample, this clonotype turned up a few times. For the CDR3, the DNA is TGCAGTGCTAAGGGGACAGTCTATGGCTACACCTTC. Translated: CSAKGTVYGYTF. This chain connects TRBV20-1 to TRBJ1-2; 7 nucleotides align to TRBD1. Germline lookup yields CDR1 DFQATT and CDR2 SNEGSKA (reference sequence). Unmatched junction bases numbered 3, after V lost 4 bases and J lost 4 bases. This CDR3 comprises 12 residues.

In this sample, this clonotype turned up a few times. J is TRBJ2-7 and V is TRBV6-5, with 7 bases aligning to TRBD1. The CDR3 totals 14 residues. The ends lost 0 bases at V and 4 bases at J; junction bases unmatched: 3. Germline V CDR1 and CDR2: MNHEY, SVGAGI. CDR3 in amino acids: CASSYSARGYEQYF. The CDR3 DNA reads as TGTGCCAGCAGTTACTCCGCCAGGGGGTACGAGCAGTACTTC.

This clonotype has a handful of counts. The chain joins TRBV19 to TRBJ1-5; 8 bases agree with TRBD1. The V gene end was trimmed by 2 bases and the J gene end by 1 base; junction bases not matched to a gene: 7. The CDR3 consists of 17 residues. From germline, CDR1 is LNHDA and CDR2 SQIVND (reference sequence). CDR3 sequence reads: CASSIRLQGASNQPQHF. CDR3 DNA sequence: TGTGCCAGTAGTATACGTTTGCAGGGGGCAAGCAATCAGCCCCAGCATTTT.